Here is one T cell receptor (beta chain) with its context. Original methodology: Amplification of reference gene primers was used by the study to estimate nucleated cell counts. Clones were read by immunoSEQ multiplex PCR, and TCRdb kept only the in-frame ones, dropping some. Clone size and V and J calls were adopted from that table, with D and trimming inferred from the DNA. The sample has about 380,000 clones, 81% seen once. The sample is drawn from a study of blood T cell repertoires in COVID-19. Overall study context: Samples taken during acute and convalescent COVID-19 were collected in the United States, Italy and Spain. PBMCs, B-cell-depleted T cells, or T cells provided the cDNA or gDNA that made up the material.

This CDR3 is 15 amino acids long. The germline CDR1 and CDR2 sequences are SGHAT and FQNNGV. The V end lost 1 base, the J end lost 7 bases, and 13 bases lay between the germline ends. What was sequenced was peripheral blood. The receptor was derived from a human donor with acute or convalescent COVID-19. The donor label of this sample is uncertain. The chain is built from TRBV11-2 and TRBJ2-2; D perhaps matches TRBD1 (6 bases). This CDR3 reads CASSLVSAGVGELFF. CDR3 nucleotide sequence: TGTGCCAGCAGCTTAGTCTCGGCAGGGGTCGGGGAGCTGTTTTTT. The full variable domain, in which reference TRBV11-2 and TRBJ2-2 provide the parts outside the CDR3, is EAGVAQSPRYKIIEKRQSVAFWCNPISGHATLYWYQQILGQGPKLLIQFQNNGVVDDSQLPKDRFSAERLKGVDSTLKIQPAKLEDSAVYLCASSLVSAGVGELFFGEGSRLTVL.